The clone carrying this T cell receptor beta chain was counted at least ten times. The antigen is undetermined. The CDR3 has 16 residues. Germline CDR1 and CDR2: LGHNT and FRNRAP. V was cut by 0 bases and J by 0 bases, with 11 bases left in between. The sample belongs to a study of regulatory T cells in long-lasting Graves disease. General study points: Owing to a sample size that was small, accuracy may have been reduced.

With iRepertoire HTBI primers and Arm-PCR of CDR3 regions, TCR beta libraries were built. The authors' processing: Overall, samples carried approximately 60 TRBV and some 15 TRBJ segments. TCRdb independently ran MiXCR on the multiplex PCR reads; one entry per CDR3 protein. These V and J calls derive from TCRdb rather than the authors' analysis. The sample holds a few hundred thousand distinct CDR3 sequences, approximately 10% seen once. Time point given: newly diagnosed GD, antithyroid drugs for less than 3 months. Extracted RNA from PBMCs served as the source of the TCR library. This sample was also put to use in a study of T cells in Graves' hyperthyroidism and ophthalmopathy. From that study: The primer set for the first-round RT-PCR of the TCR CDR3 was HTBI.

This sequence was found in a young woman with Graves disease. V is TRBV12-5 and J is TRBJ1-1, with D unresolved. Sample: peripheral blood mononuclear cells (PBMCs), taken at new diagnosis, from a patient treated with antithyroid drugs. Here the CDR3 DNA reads TGTGCTAGTGGTTTGGTACCGAACGTCATGAACACTGAAGCTTTCTTT. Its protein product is CASGLVPNVMNTEAFF. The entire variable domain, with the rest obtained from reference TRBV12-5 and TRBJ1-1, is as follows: DARVTQTPRHKVTEMGQEVTMRCQPILGHNTVFWYRQTMMQGLELLAYFRNRAPLDDSGMPKDRFSAEMPDATLATLKIQPSEPRDSAVYFCASGLVPNVMNTEAFFGQGTRLTVV.